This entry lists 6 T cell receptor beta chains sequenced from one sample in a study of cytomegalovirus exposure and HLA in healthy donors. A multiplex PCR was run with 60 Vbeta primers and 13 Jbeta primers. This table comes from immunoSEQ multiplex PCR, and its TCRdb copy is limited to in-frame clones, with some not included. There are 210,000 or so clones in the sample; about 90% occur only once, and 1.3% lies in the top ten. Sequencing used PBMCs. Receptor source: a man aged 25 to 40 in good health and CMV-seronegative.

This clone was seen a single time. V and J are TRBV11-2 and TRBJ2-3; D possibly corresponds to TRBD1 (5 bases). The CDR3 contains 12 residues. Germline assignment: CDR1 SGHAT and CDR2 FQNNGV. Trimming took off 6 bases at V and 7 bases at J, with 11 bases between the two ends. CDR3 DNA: TGTGCCAGCAGATCGACAGTAAATACGCAGTATTTT. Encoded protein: CASRSTVNTQYF.

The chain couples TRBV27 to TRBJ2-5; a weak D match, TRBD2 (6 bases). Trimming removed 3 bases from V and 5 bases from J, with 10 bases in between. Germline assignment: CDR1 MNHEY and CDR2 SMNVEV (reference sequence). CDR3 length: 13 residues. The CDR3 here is CASSLQGGETQYF. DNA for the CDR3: TGTGCCAGCAGTTTGCAGGGAGGTGAGACCCAGTACTTC.

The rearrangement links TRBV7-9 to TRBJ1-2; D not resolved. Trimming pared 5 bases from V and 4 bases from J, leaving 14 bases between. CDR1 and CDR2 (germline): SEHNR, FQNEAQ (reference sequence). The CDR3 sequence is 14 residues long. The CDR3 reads CASSPRKWSYGYTF. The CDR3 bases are TGTGCCAGCAGCCCGAGAAAGTGGAGCTATGGCTACACCTTC.

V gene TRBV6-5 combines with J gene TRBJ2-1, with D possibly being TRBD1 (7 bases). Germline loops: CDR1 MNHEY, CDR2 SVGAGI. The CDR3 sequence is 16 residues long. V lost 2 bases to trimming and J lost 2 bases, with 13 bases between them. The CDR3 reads CASSYRSRGAYNEQFF. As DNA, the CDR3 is TGTGCCAGCAGTTACCGTTCCAGGGGGGCCTACAATGAGCAGTTCTTC.

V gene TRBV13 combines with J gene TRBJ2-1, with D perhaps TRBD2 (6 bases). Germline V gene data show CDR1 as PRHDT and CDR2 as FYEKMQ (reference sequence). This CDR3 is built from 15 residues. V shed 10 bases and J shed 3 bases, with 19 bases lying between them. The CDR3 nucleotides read TGTGCCACAACGGGTGCGGGATCCCTCTACAATGAGCAGTTCTTC. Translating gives CATTGAGSLYNEQFF.

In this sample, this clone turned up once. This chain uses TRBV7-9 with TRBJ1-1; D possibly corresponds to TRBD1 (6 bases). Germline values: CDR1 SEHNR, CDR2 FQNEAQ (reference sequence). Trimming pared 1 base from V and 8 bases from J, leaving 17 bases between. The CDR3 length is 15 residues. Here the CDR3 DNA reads TGTGCCAGCAGCTTAGGTACAGGGCCCGACCAAGAAGCTTTCTTT. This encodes CASSLGTGPDQEAFF. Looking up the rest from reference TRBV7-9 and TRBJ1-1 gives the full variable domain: DTGVSQNPRHKITKRGQNVTFRCDPISEHNRLYWYRQTLGQGPEFLTYFQNEAQLEKSRLLSDRFSAERPKGSFSTLEIQRTEQGDSAMYLCASSLGTGPDQEAFFGQGTRLTVV.